The 8 T cell receptor beta chains below were found in one sample sequenced in a study of prognosis after radiotherapy for stage I lung cancer. Using two-round multiplex PCR, the authors amplified TCR beta CDR3 from genomic DNA. Gene-specific primers for each TRBV and TRBJ gene drove first-round PCR. Each CDR3 protein gets one entry after TCRdb re-called the multiplex PCR reads with MiXCR. The table includes some 13,000 distinct CDR3 sequences, less than 50% detected once. The sample in question was PBMCs, obtained before or after stereotactic body radiation therapy (not recorded which). The receptors shown here come from a donor over 45 with non-small cell lung cancer.

At least ten counts were recorded for this clonotype. V gene TRBV19 combines with J gene TRBJ1-1; D gene unclear. This CDR3 has 13 amino acids. V lost 7 bases to trimming and J lost 4 bases, with 13 bases between them. Per the germline V gene, CDR1 is LNHDA and CDR2 is SQIVND (reference sequence). The CDR3 region is CASIGLGSTEAFF. CDR3 DNA: TGTGCCAGTATAGGCTTGGGGTCCACTGAAGCTTTCTTT.

The rearrangement joins TRBV5-1 to TRBJ2-2, with TRBD1 matching over 10 bases. The junction had 4 bases not matched to a gene; V was cut back by 7 bases and J by 4 bases. Germline V gene data show CDR1 as SGHRS and CDR2 as YFSETQ. The CDR3 length is 14 residues. The CDR3 loop is CASYGQGVTGELFF. The CDR3 DNA is TGCGCCAGCTACGGACAGGGGGTCACCGGGGAGCTGTTTTTT. Combining the CDR3 with reference TRBV5-1 and TRBJ2-2 gives the whole variable domain KAGVTQTPRYLIKTRGQQVTLSCSPISGHRSVSWYQQTPGQGLQFLFEYFSETQRNKGNFPGRFSGRQFSNSRSEMNVSTLELGDSALYLCASYGQGVTGELFFGEGSRLTVL.

This clonotype is termed medium-sized. The chain couples TRBV12-3 or TRBV12-4 to TRBJ1-2; 8 nucleotides align to TRBD1. The V and J ends lost 6 bases and 4 bases, in that order; junction bases with no gene match: 4. The CDR3 length is 13 residues. CDR3 region: CASRGQGAYGYTF. Written as DNA, the CDR3 is TGTGCCAGCAGAGGACAGGGCGCCTATGGCTACACCTTC.

The gene calls are TRBV6-9 and TRBJ2-7; no reliable D call. Per germline, CDR1 MNHGY and CDR2 SVAAGI. This CDR3 has 16 amino acids. Trimming stripped 4 bases from V and 5 bases from J, with 21 bases between. The CDR3: CASSFPALQFRDEQYF. The DNA of the CDR3 is TGTGCCAGCAGTTTCCCCGCGCTACAGTTTCGGGACGAGCAGTACTTC.

This clonotype was recorded at least ten times. V usage is TRBV6-1 and J usage is TRBJ2-2, with D perhaps matching TRBD2 (5 bases). The CDR3 sequence is 13 residues long. The germline CDR1 and CDR2 sequences are MNHNS and SASEGT. V shed 5 bases and J shed 9 bases, with 13 bases lying between them. CDR3 region: CASSPVLARELFF. The CDR3 coding sequence is TGTGCCAGCAGTCCTGTCCTAGCTCGGGAGCTGTTTTTT.

The CDR3 region has the DNA TGTGCCAGTAGTCGCGGGGGGAGCACATACACGCAGTATTTT. Translated, it gives CASSRGGSTYTQYF. V usage is TRBV19 and J usage is TRBJ2-3; 8 nucleotides match TRBD2. The germline V gene has CDR1 LNHDA and CDR2 SQIVND (reference sequence). The V segment lost 5 bases and the J segment 9 bases; nucleotides outside the gene matches: 10. The CDR3 has 14 residues.

By proportion, this clonotype is medium-sized. The rearrangement links TRBV12-3 or TRBV12-4 to TRBJ2-7; 7 bases agree with TRBD2. This CDR3 contains 15 residues. V shed 7 bases, J shed 2 bases, and the junction held 11 bases outside the gene matches. The CDR3 is CASTPGLADTYEQYF. DNA for the CDR3: TGTGCCAGCACCCCCGGGCTAGCGGATACCTACGAGCAGTACTTC.

In its sample, this clonotype was seen a few times. This chain connects TRBV30 to TRBJ1-2, with D maybe TRBD1 (6 bases). The CDR3 has 14 amino acids. V was pared by 5 bases and J by 3 bases, with 16 bases between. Germline V CDR1 and CDR2: GTSNPN, SVGIG (reference sequence). In DNA, the CDR3 is TGTGCCTGGCTTCCCCAGGGGCGACACTATGGCTACACCTTC. As protein: CAWLPQGRHYGYTF.